This record concerns one T cell receptor beta chain sequence. No antigen is known for it. Negatively enriched CD4+ T cells were divided by CD45RA into naive and memory. This sample was taken from a study of shared clonotypes between healthy human individuals. At the level of the study: Three CD4 naive, three CD4 memory, two CD8 naive and one CD8 memory plate were used per donor. Overall study findings and caveats: Apart from blood, nothing was sampled; tissue repertoires likely differ.

The run depth of the assay was deep. Generated by immunoSEQ multiplex PCR, the TCRdb table keeps only in-frame clones and is missing some. Altogether millions of clones are present, more than 85% being singletons, with the ten largest covering under 0.45%. CDR3 length equals 15 residues. The V gene's germline CDR1 is MDHEN and CDR2 SYDVKM. Trimming took off 2 bases at V and 2 bases at J, with 12 bases between the two ends. The receptor's source is a man aged 18 to 29 in good health. Some clones in this sample may be carry-over from other donors' samples. Specimen: naive CD4+ T cells from PBMCs. As for subset: CD45RA+ positively selected. The chain employs TRBV28 and TRBJ1-2; D uncertain. Here the CDR3 reads CASSLPAAFNYGYTF. The CDR3 DNA sequence: TGTGCCAGCAGTTTACCGGCAGCCTTCAACTATGGCTACACCTTC.